This T cell receptor beta chain comes out of a study of cytomegalovirus exposure and HLA in healthy donors. Overall study results and limits: Later on, a genetic analysis was performed. It linked a missense variant in DCLRE1C with V- and J-gene trimming of TCR beta.

Points on this clone: Its antigen is as yet unknown.

This PCR relied on a set of 60 Vbeta primers and 13 Jbeta primers. Produced via immunoSEQ multiplex PCR; TCRdb's table is partial and in-frame only. The table lists around 150,000 clones, 80% to 90% of them singletons. Trimming took off 7 bases at V and 8 bases at J, with 18 bases between the two ends. CDR3 length: 13 residues. Germline lookup yields CDR1 MNHEY and CDR2 SVGAGI. This sequence was found in a man aged 45-65 years in good health and CMV-seropositive. The rearrangement uses TRBV6-5 and TRBJ2-7, with a tentative D call TRBD1 (5 bases). Sequenced sample: PBMCs. The CDR3 protein is CASTLRQGGKQYF. DNA of the CDR3: TGTGCCAGCACCTTAAGGCAGGGCGGTAAGCAGTACTTC.